The source of this T cell receptor beta chain is a study of OX40 agonist ivuxolimab in advanced cancers. The CDR3 consists of 16 residues. The germline CDR1 and CDR2 sequences are LNHDA and SQIVND (reference sequence). Deletions cut 1 base from V and 0 bases from J, with 13 bases between. Libraries were prepared by immunoSEQ multiplex PCR; TCRdb keeps only in-frame clonotypes and omits some of them. The sample carries some 100,000 clones, 90% recorded once. The sample consisted of CD4+ or CD8+ T cells sorted from blood, taken in a trial of the OX40 agonist ivuxolimab. The chain joins TRBV19 to TRBJ2-7; D is unresolved. This sequence originates from an adult with an advanced solid tumor such as melanoma, head and neck, liver or kidney cancer. CDR3 protein: CASSIVGKGSSYEQYF. The CDR3 coding sequence is TGTGCCAGTAGTATAGTAGGCAAGGGAAGCTCCTACGAGCAGTACTTC.